This is a list of T cell receptor beta chains from one sample in a study of T cell responses to AZD1222 COVID-19 vaccine. The repertoire was sequenced with immunoSEQ multiplex PCR; TCRdb's copy has only in-frame clones and lacks some. Among roughly 66,000 clones listed, around nine tenths were seen once. The sample here was peripheral blood, taken 28 days after the second dose of the MenACWY control vaccine. These receptors were taken from an adult who received the MenACWY meningococcal vaccine as a control. Both conserved end residues are part of each CDR3. Clone size is stated in some rows and not others, as once, few, many or a class when expanded.

NA TRBV30 CAWSETGGFDEQYF
NA TRBV4-3 CASSPNVGGQNIQYF
NA TRBV7-6 CASSFKLAGGYEQYF
NA TRBV7-2 CASSLAFSGETDTQYF
NA TRBV5-4 CASSPSGSTDTQYF
NA TRBV15 CATSRDRGQANSPLHF
NA TRBV5-1 CASSLGTGVQEAFF
NA TRBV28 CASTWGGRGTEAFF
NA TRBV13 CASSSGLAGVLPGELFF
few TRBV7-3 CASSLASGRYEQYF
NA TRBV6-2/TRBV6-3 CASSYSGLAGDEQYF
NA TRBV28 CASSSWGQGGNSPLHF
NA TRBV4-3 CASSQGVRPADRDYGYTF
few TRBV10-2 CATSLAGGPKQFF
NA TRBV28 CASSPTGGSGEAFF
NA TRBV18 CASSQQGSHGYTF
NA TRBV2 CASSDQGQENQPQHF
few TRBV10-3 CAIKRPGALDTEAFF
NA TRBV19 CASSPRGFGNQPQHF
NA TRBV7-6 CASSLGGGEQYF
NA TRBV9 CASGGANTQYF
NA TRBV28 CASSLGGAFGYEQYF
NA TRBV27 CASSFVASSETQYF
NA TRBV5-4 CASSRTGMYGYTF
NA TRBV5-1 CASSLLQEITGELFF
NA TRBV30 CAWTRDLNNQPQHF
NA TRBV4-1 CASSQDSPTEAFF
NA TRBV25-1 CASRVGAEAFF
NA TRBV18 CASSPDGIYEQYF
NA TRBV29-1 CSARTGLWDEQFF
NA TRBV6-5 CASGLGGEPHQPQHF
NA TRBV6-2/TRBV6-3 CASSHGQVNTEAFF
NA TRBV3-1/TRBV3-2 CASSQATGARRDQPQHF
NA TRBV20-1 CSASGDSYGYTF
NA TRBV7-7 CASSNGRTGSHEQFF
NA TRBV6-5 CASSYSISGNQPQHF
NA TRBV28 CASSLPGNEQYF
NA TRBV4-2 CASSQGSITDTQYF
NA TRBV6-2/TRBV6-3 CASSYTYRGSSGELFF
NA TRBV13 CASSYGQGNEKLFF
NA TRBV5-1 CASSLTPVTTVPYEQYF
NA TRBV30 CAADSGGRGSPLHF
NA TRBV6-5 CASSTGTPLVEQYF
NA TRBV4-1 CASSRATGAENYGYTF
few TRBV6-5 CASSYSRHSQGSPLHF
once TRBV28 CASSGPGQGGFRPLHF
NA TRBV30 CAWSVLNRVGHGYTF
NA TRBV6-5 CASRGTTDTQYF
NA TRBV5-1 CASSLKTGLNEQYF
NA TRBV29-1 CSVAGEAGLDYTF
NA TRBV28 CASTTGVAYEQYF
NA TRBV6-1 CASSELQGHSNQPQHF
NA TRBV4-1 CASSQEGYTDTQYF
NA TRBV19 CASSIVKGEWNTEAFF
NA TRBV7-9 CASSLGETPDAEKLFF
NA TRBV28 CASSLAVYGYTF
NA TRBV27 CASSRVRGRSYNEQFF
NA TRBV11-2 CASSSPIAGEVGELFF